This is a list of T cell receptor beta chains from one sample in a study of OX40 agonist ivuxolimab in advanced cancers. The method was immunoSEQ multiplex PCR; TCRdb's version includes in-frame clones alone and lacks a portion of them. The sample holds 66,000 or so clones, approximately 81% seen once. The sequences come from CD4+ or CD8+ T cells sorted from blood, collected in a trial of the OX40 agonist ivuxolimab. The receptors here all came from an adult with an advanced solid tumor such as melanoma, head and neck, liver or kidney cancer. Each CDR3 is given with its conserved first and last residue. The D gene is left open where the match is weak. Expanded clones are given a class, and other clones once, few, many or no size at all.

J: TRBJ2-7; V: TRBV27; size: -; D: -; CDR3: CASSLRGGRYEQYF; DNA: TGTGCCAGCAGTTTAAGGGGGGGCCGCTACGAGCAGTACTTC
J: TRBJ2-2; V: TRBV6-6; size: -; D: -; CDR3: CASRPGMNTGELFF; DNA: TGTGCCAGCAGGCCCGGGATGAACACCGGGGAGCTGTTTTTT
J: TRBJ1-2; V: TRBV7-9; size: -; D: -; CDR3: CASSRSTVYGYTF; DNA: TGTGCCAGCAGCCGTTCGACAGTCTATGGCTACACCTTC
J: TRBJ2-4; V: TRBV5-5; size: -; D: -; CDR3: CASSLLTGHNIQYF; DNA: TGTGCCAGCAGCTTGTTAACAGGGCACAACATTCAGTACTTC
J: TRBJ2-7; V: TRBV30; size: -; D: TRBD2; CDR3: CAWSPPGLAGGWYEQYF; DNA: TGTGCCTGGAGTCCCCCGGGACTAGCGGGAGGGTGGTACGAGCAGTACTTC
J: TRBJ1-5; V: TRBV30; size: -; D: -; CDR3: CAWGGGGQPQHF; DNA: TGTGCCTGGGGAGGGGGGGGCCAGCCCCAGCATTTT
J: TRBJ1-4; V: TRBV5-6; size: -; D: TRBD1; CDR3: CASSPQDRGSNEKLFF; DNA: TGTGCCAGCAGCCCCCAGGACAGGGGCAGTAATGAAAAACTGTTTTTT
J: TRBJ2-2; V: TRBV5-1; size: -; D: -; CDR3: CASDPLGRAVTGELFF; DNA: TGCGCCAGCGATCCTTTAGGCAGGGCCGTCACCGGGGAGCTGTTTTTT
J: TRBJ2-6; V: TRBV11-3; size: -; D: -; CDR3: CANRCYLVTGANVLTF; DNA: TGTGCCAACCGTTGTTACCTGGTAACTGGGGCCAACGTCCTGACTTTC
J: TRBJ1-4; V: TRBV18; size: -; D: -; CDR3: CASSRSTGFNEKLFF; DNA: TGTGCCAGCTCACGATCGACAGGATTTAATGAAAAACTGTTTTTT
J: TRBJ1-3; V: TRBV5-1; size: -; D: -; CDR3: CASSLDSPSGNTIYF; DNA: TGCGCCAGCAGCTTAGACAGTCCCTCTGGAAACACCATATATTTT
J: TRBJ1-3; V: TRBV25-1; size: -; D: -; CDR3: CASRGSSGNTIYF; DNA: TGTGCCAGCAGGGGGAGCTCTGGAAACACCATATATTTT
J: TRBJ1-4; V: TRBV19; size: -; D: -; CDR3: CARPRAAGLFF; DNA: TGTGCCAGACCTCGGGCCGCGGGACTGTTTTTT
J: TRBJ2-3; V: TRBV7-3; size: once; D: TRBD2; CDR3: CASSLKGTSGTDTQYF; DNA: TGTGCCAGCAGCTTAAAAGGGACTAGCGGGACAGATACGCAGTATTTT
J: TRBJ2-1; V: TRBV7-8; size: few; D: TRBD2; CDR3: CASSSQRLAGGPNEQFF; DNA: TGTGCCAGCAGCTCCCAGAGGTTAGCGGGGGGTCCCAATGAGCAGTTCTTC
J: TRBJ2-3; V: TRBV5-4; size: -; D: -; CDR3: CASSRNRVTDTQYF; DNA: TGTGCCAGCAGCCGGAACAGGGTAACAGATACGCAGTATTTT
J: TRBJ1-5; V: TRBV6-5; size: -; D: -; CDR3: CASSYQGISNQPQHF; DNA: TGTGCCAGCAGTTACCAGGGAATTAGCAATCAGCCCCAGCATTTT
J: TRBJ2-3; V: TRBV28; size: -; D: -; CDR3: CASSLTGRADTQYF; DNA: TGTGCCAGCAGTTTGACGGGGCGGGCAGATACGCAGTATTTT